Each of the 20 T cell receptor beta chains below was sequenced from the same sample in a study of low-dose radiotherapy and immunotherapy resistance in tumors (dated by TCRdb to 2021 to 2024). This sample was sequenced with an Illumina HiSeq 2500. To make first-strand cDNA, Superscript III was used along with a set of TRAV- and TRBV-specific primers so that both the TCRalpha and TCRbeta chains were covered. TCRs were amplified with Phusion for about 21 PCR cycles, with a constant-region primer paired with the adapter attached to the V primers. TCRdb handled the public reads itself, with Q25 trimming in fastp and clone calling in MiXCR, and kept productive beta chains. One record per CDR3 amino acid sequence lists the most common genes and DNA. Within this sample are under 95,000 distinct CDR3 sequences, with 15% to 20% of them counted one time only. The ten largest clones capture over 2.5% of the sample.

What the time point label conveys for this sample: before trial treatment. This sample comprised PBMCs, obtained before treatment. The receptors stem from a male donor with prostate cancer.

This clonotype appeared many times. The V call is TRBV5-5, the J call TRBJ2-5; 8 bases fit TRBD2. Trimming at V came to 4 bases and at J to 5 bases, leaving 10 bases not matched to a gene. There are 15 residues in the CDR3. Germline V lookup: CDR1 SGHKS, CDR2 YYEKEE (reference sequence). The CDR3 protein is CASSPTGGTGETQYF. The CDR3 nucleotides are TGTGCCAGCAGCCCTACGGGGGGGACCGGTGAGACCCAGTACTTC.

Many counts were recorded for this clonotype. J is TRBJ2-3 and V is TRBV5-1; the match to TRBD2 covers 7 bases. The ends lost 4 bases at V and 1 base at J; junction bases unmatched: 6. This CDR3 has 15 amino acids. Germline CDR1 and CDR2: SGHRS and YFSETQ. The CDR3 loop is CASSNRGDGTDTQYF. The CDR3 nucleotides read TGCGCCAGCAGCAACCGGGGGGATGGCACAGATACGCAGTATTTT.

On this clonotype itself: With a far larger clone one base away, a read error is the likely cause. This rearrangement joins TRBV3-1 to TRBJ2-5; no definite D call. Trimming took 4 bases from V and 11 from J, leaving 14 bases between them. Germline V gene lookup returns CDR1 LGHDT and CDR2 YNNKEL (reference sequence). The CDR3 runs to 12 residues. Here the CDR3 reads CASSRAANEQYF. In DNA form, the CDR3 reads TGTGCCAGCAGCCGCGCGGCGAATGAGCAGTACTTC.

This clonotype was seen at least ten times. J is TRBJ1-5 and V is TRBV5-1, with 11 bases that match TRBD1. The CDR3 has 15 residues. Trimming removed 4 bases from V and 5 bases from J; junction bases left unmatched: 5. Germline CDR1 reads SGHRS; CDR2 reads YFSETQ. This chain's CDR3 is CASSPDRGQDQPQHF. The CDR3 DNA follows: TGCGCCAGCAGCCCGGACAGGGGGCAGGATCAGCCCCAGCATTTT.

This clonotype was picked up many times. V gene TRBV19 combines with J gene TRBJ2-2; tentatively, D is TRBD1 or TRBD2 (5 bases each). V gave up 0 bases and J gave up 4 bases, with 9 bases separating them. Germline assignment: CDR1 LNHDA and CDR2 SQIVND (reference sequence). The CDR3 is 15 residues long. The CDR3 loop reads CASSIDGAGTGELFF. CDR3 DNA sequence: TGTGCCAGTAGTATAGACGGGGCAGGCACCGGGGAGCTGTTTTTT.

J is TRBJ1-6 and V is TRBV4-3; possible D gene TRBD1, 5 bases. V dropped 3 bases and J dropped 1 base, with 10 bases sitting between them. There are 16 residues in the CDR3. CDR1 and CDR2 (germline): LGHNA, YSLEER. CDR3 sequence reads: CASSQLQGSYNSPLHF. DNA for the CDR3: TGCGCCAGCAGCCAGCTGCAGGGATCCTATAATTCACCCCTCCACTTT.

The rearrangement uses TRBV23-1 and TRBJ1-1; no definite D call. TRBV23-1 has ORF status, its function being uncertain. The CDR3 has 10 amino acids. V lost 4 bases to trimming and J lost 12 bases, with 9 bases between them. The CDR3 sequence: CASSLIGTFF. The DNA for the CDR3 is TGCGCCAGCAGTCTAATCGGGACTTTCTTT.

This clonotype was seen many times. J is TRBJ1-1 and V is TRBV19, with a possible D match to TRBD1 (6 bases). In germline, CDR1 is LNHDA, CDR2 SQIVND (reference sequence). This CDR3 comprises 13 residues. Trimming removed 5 bases from V and 7 bases from J, with 14 bases in between. CDR3 loop: CASSVDRRLEAFF. CDR3 sequence (DNA): TGTGCCAGTAGTGTTGACAGGCGTCTTGAAGCTTTCTTT.

The sample holds many counts of this clonotype. CDR3 DNA: TGCAGTGCTGCGCGGGATATCGGCGGGGAGCTGTTTTTT. Its protein product is CSAARDIGGELFF. The V call is TRBV20-1, the J call TRBJ2-2; D might be TRBD2 (6 bases). V dropped 5 bases and J dropped 7 bases, with 14 bases sitting between them. The CDR3 runs 13 residues. The germline V gene has CDR1 DFQATT and CDR2 SNEGSKA (reference sequence).

V usage is TRBV12-3 or TRBV12-4 and J usage is TRBJ2-1, with D possibly being TRBD2 (5 bases). This CDR3 has 11 residues. V was cut by 6 bases and J by 9 bases, with 9 bases left in between. The CDR3 nucleotides are TGTGCCAGCAGGTCGAGGGTTGAGCAGTTCTTC. Its translation is CASRSRVEQFF.

The table lists this clonotype with many counts. The rearrangement links TRBV6-2 or TRBV6-3 to TRBJ2-7, with D unresolved. Trimming shortened V by 5 bases and J by 6 bases, and 11 bases separated the two germline ends. Germline V lookup: CDR1 MNHEY, CDR2 SVGEGT. This CDR3 has 12 amino acids. DNA for the CDR3: TGTGCCAGCAGTGGACGGTGGGGCGAGCAGTACTTC. Translation gives CASSGRWGEQYF.

This clonotype was counted many times. This rearrangement joins TRBV6-2 or TRBV6-3 to TRBJ2-7; TRBD2 matches at 12 bases. Germline CDR1 MNHEY, CDR2 SVGEGT. CDR3 length: 15 amino acids. After removal of 6 bases from V and 4 bases from J, the junction contained 7 bases not matched to a gene. The CDR3 DNA sequence: TGTGCCAGCAGACGCGGACTAGCGGGGCGATACGAGCAGTACTTC. Translated, it gives CASRRGLAGRYEQYF.

This clonotype was observed a handful of times. A much more abundant neighbour one base away suggests this may be a read error. The V call is TRBV5-1, the J call TRBJ2-5, with 8 bases aligning to TRBD1. CDR1 SGHRS and CDR2 YFSETQ come from the germline V gene. The CDR3 is 14 residues long. Trimming cost V 7 bases and J 5 bases; bases outside gene matches: 10. This chain's CDR3 is CASGTQGARETQYF. In nucleotides, the CDR3 is TGCGCCAGCGGCACGCAGGGGGCGCGGGAGACCCAGTACTTC.

This clonotype was picked up many times. The chain joins TRBV4-1 to TRBJ1-6, with D perhaps matching TRBD1 (6 bases). The CDR3 contains 17 residues. The V end lost 1 base, the J end lost 6 bases, and 16 bases lay between the germline ends. The germline gives CDR1 MGHRA, CDR2 YSYEKL. CDR3 in DNA: TGCGCCAGCAGCCAAGTACAGGGACCCCCCTTTAATTCACCCCTCCACTTT. Translated, it gives CASSQVQGPPFNSPLHF.

The table lists this clonotype with many counts. J is TRBJ1-1 and V is TRBV11-1, with a possible D match to TRBD1 (5 bases). The CDR3 loop spans 14 amino acids. V was cut by 5 bases and J by 0 bases, with 10 bases left in between. The germline gives CDR1 SGHAT, CDR2 FQDESV (reference sequence). In DNA form, the CDR3 reads TGTGCCAGCAGCCAGCGACAGATGAACACTGAAGCTTTCTTT. Its translation: CASSQRQMNTEAFF. Using reference TRBV11-1 and TRBJ1-1 for the parts outside the CDR3, the full variable domain is EAEVAQSPRYKITEKSQAVAFWCDPISGHATLYWYRQILGQGPELLVQFQDESVVDDSQLPKDRFSAERLKGVDSTLKIQPAELGDSAMYLCASSQRQMNTEAFFGQGTRLTVV.

The CDR3 bases are TGTGCCAGCAGACCTACTATAGGATACCATGAAGCTTTCTTT. It yields the protein CASRPTIGYHEAFF. J is TRBJ1-1 and V is TRBV6-4, with D unresolved. This CDR3 has 14 residues. The V and J ends lost 6 bases and 7 bases respectively, with 18 bases between them. Germline CDR1 reads MRHNA; CDR2 reads SNTAGT.

A note on this clonotype: It is likely a read error: a sequence one base away is far more abundant. The chain has TRBV6-5 and TRBJ2-7; unclear D gene. Germline CDR1 reads MNHEY; CDR2 reads SVGAGI. Trimming cost V 5 bases and J 2 bases, with 10 bases left between them. CDR3 size: 13 residues. The CDR3, as DNA: TGTGCCAGCAGTGAAGCCAAGCCCTACGAGCAGTACTTC. Protein product: CASSEAKPYEQYF.

This clonotype was observed many times. The rearrangement joins TRBV5-6 to TRBJ1-1; 10 bases align to TRBD1. Germline V gives CDR1 SGHDT, CDR2 YYEEEE. The CDR3 has 15 amino acids. J lost 4 bases, V lost 0 bases, and 3 bases had no gene match. The CDR3 bases are TGTGCCAGCAGCTTGGATAGGACAGGGGGCACTGAAGCTTTCTTT. Its protein is CASSLDRTGGTEAFF.

This clonotype was found many times. The gene calls are TRBV7-9 and TRBJ1-1; D may be TRBD1 (5 bases). Trimming took off 0 bases at V and 6 bases at J, with 20 bases between the two ends. CDR1 is SEHNR, CDR2 FQNEAQ, per germline (reference sequence). This CDR3 has 17 amino acids. The CDR3 protein is CASSLATPPGRGSEAFF. CDR3 DNA sequence: TGTGCCAGCAGCTTAGCGACTCCCCCAGGCCGGGGGTCTGAAGCTTTCTTT. The whole variable domain, filled in from reference TRBV7-9 and TRBJ1-1, reads DTGVSQNPRHKITKRGQNVTFRCDPISEHNRLYWYRQTLGQGPEFLTYFQNEAQLEKSRLLSDRFSAERPKGSFSTLEIQRTEQGDSAMYLCASSLATPPGRGSEAFFGQGTRLTVV.

This clonotype was seen repeatedly, ten times or more. This sequence joins TRBV18 and TRBJ2-3; no firm D call. CDR3 length: 13 residues. Looked up from germline, CDR1 is KGHSH and CDR2 is LQKENI. V was shortened by 4 bases and J by 7 bases, with 12 bases between the two germline ends. The CDR3 here is CASSRVGDHTQYF. The CDR3 region has the DNA TGTGCCAGCTCACGTGTTGGGGATCATACGCAGTATTTT. The full variable domain, with the rest looked up from reference TRBV18 and TRBJ2-3, is NAGVMQNPRHLVRRRGQEARLRCSPMKGHSHVYWYRQLPEEGLKFMVYLQKENIIDESGMPKERFSAEFPKEGPSILRIQQVVRGDSAAYFCASSRVGDHTQYFGPGTRLTVL.